What follows are 14 T cell receptor beta chains derived from one specimen sequenced in a study of Ad26.COV2.S vaccination and SARS-CoV-2 variants. Described treatment: approximately 18 received Ad26.COV2.S at low or high dose, single or two shots; about 5 received placebo; per-sample allocation not given. Samples analyzed were those drawn on day 63 after the first vaccine or placebo injection. Measured with immunoSEQ multiplex PCR; TCRdb has only the in-frame clones, and not every one. This sample has about 350,000 clones, with around 84% found just once. Sequencing used peripheral blood, obtained in a trial of Ad26.COV2.S vaccine versus placebo. The receptor source for this set is a person aged 18-65 years who received the Ad26.COV2.S COVID-19 vaccine or a placebo.

The gene calls are TRBV5-1 and TRBJ2-1; D unclear. CDR3 length: 15 residues. CDR1 and CDR2 from the germline V gene are SGHRS and YFSETQ. V was trimmed by 4 bases and J by 0 bases, leaving 11 bases between them. As DNA, the CDR3 is TGCGCCAGCAGCCCCGACTCTCTCTCCTACAATGAGCAGTTCTTC. Protein sequence: CASSPDSLSYNEQFF.

The chain employs TRBV6-4 and TRBJ2-1; maybe TRBD2 (5 bases). In germline, CDR1 is MRHNA, CDR2 SNTAGT. This CDR3 has 14 amino acids. The V gene lost 3 bases and the J gene lost 1 base, with 7 bases spanning the gap. The DNA of the CDR3 is TGTGCCAGCAGTGAGGAGGTTTCCTACAATGAGCAGTTCTTC. Its protein product is CASSEEVSYNEQFF.

The CDR3 loop is CASSLVAGVVTDTQYF. In nucleotides, the CDR3 is TGTGCCAGCAGCTTAGTGGCGGGGGTGGTCACAGATACGCAGTATTTT. This chain uses TRBV7-9 with TRBJ2-3, with 7 bases lining up with TRBD2. Germline loops: CDR1 SEHNR, CDR2 FQNEAQ (reference sequence). CDR3 length: 16 amino acids. V shed 1 base and J 2 bases; nucleotides not matched to a gene: 6.

This chain joins TRBV19 and TRBJ1-2; D not resolved. Germline CDR1 LNHDA, CDR2 SQIVND (reference sequence). This CDR3 is built from 14 residues. Deletions cut 5 bases from V and 0 bases from J, with 10 bases between. The CDR3 spells CASSSDRTNYGYTF. CDR3 in DNA: TGTGCCAGTAGTTCAGACCGTACTAACTATGGCTACACCTTC.

The chain has TRBV5-6 and TRBJ1-5, with D perhaps TRBD1 (6 bases). Germline V gene lookup returns CDR1 SGHDT and CDR2 YYEEEE. With 0 bases removed from V and 6 bases from J, the gap between germline ends came to 10 bases. The CDR3 is 14 amino acids. This CDR3 is CASSLAGRGQPQHF. The CDR3 DNA is TGTGCCAGCAGCTTGGCCGGCAGGGGTCAGCCCCAGCATTTT. The full variable domain, with the rest looked up from reference TRBV5-6 and TRBJ1-5, is DAGVTQSPTHLIKTRGQQVTLRCSPKSGHDTVSWYQQALGQGPQFIFQYYEEEERQRGNFPDRFSGHQFPNYSSELNVNALLLGDSALYLCASSLAGRGQPQHFGDGTRLSIL.

The rearrangement joins TRBV6-1 to TRBJ1-5; 8 bases agree with TRBD1. This CDR3 comprises 13 residues. The V segment lost 0 bases and the J segment 13 bases; nucleotides outside the gene matches: 5. Germline-derived CDR1 and CDR2 are MNHNS and SASEGT. The CDR3 region is CASSEASRDRQHF. The CDR3 DNA reads as TGTGCCAGCAGTGAAGCTTCCCGGGACAGGCAGCATTTT.

The chain links TRBV5-4 to TRBJ2-6; D gene ambiguous. This CDR3 is built from 13 residues. Trimming removed 10 bases at V and 0 bases at J, with 8 bases between. Germline CDR1 and CDR2: SGHNT and YYREEE (reference sequence). The CDR3 loop is CAGPISGANVLTF. The CDR3, as DNA: TGTGCCGGACCTATCTCTGGGGCCAACGTCCTGACTTTC. Supplemented by reference TRBV5-4 and TRBJ2-6, the full variable domain reads ETGVTQSPTHLIKTRGQQVTLRCSSQSGHNTVSWYQQALGQGPQFIFQYYREEENGRGNFPPRFSGLQFPNYSSELNVNALELDDSALYLCAGPISGANVLTFGAGSRLTVL.

The chain carries TRBV7-2 and TRBJ1-6; D is unclear. CDR3 length: 16 residues. Trimming took 2 bases from V and 0 from J, leaving 8 bases between them. Per the germline V gene, CDR1 is SGHTA and CDR2 is FQGNSA. For the CDR3, the DNA is TGTGCCAGCAGCTTACTGGGAAGCTCCTATAATTCACCCCTCCACTTT. It encodes CASSLLGSSYNSPLHF.

This clone came up a few times. The V and J genes are TRBV11-2 and TRBJ2-7; 8 bases are a match to TRBD2. The ends lost 5 bases at V and 2 bases at J; junction bases unmatched: 8. CDR1 and CDR2 (germline): SGHAT, FQNNGV. CDR3 size: 15 residues. The CDR3 sequence is CASSPSAGATYEQYF. The CDR3 nucleotides read TGTGCCAGCAGCCCATCAGCGGGAGCAACCTACGAGCAGTACTTC.

The chain couples TRBV10-2 to TRBJ2-1; 11 bases fit TRBD2. V lost 6 bases, J lost 4 bases, and 2 bases stayed unmatched. CDR1 and CDR2 (germline): WSHSY, SAAADI. This CDR3 region has 14 residues. CDR3 protein: CASRGLAAYNEQFF. The DNA for the CDR3 is TGCGCCAGCAGGGGACTAGCGGCATACAATGAGCAGTTCTTC.

The chain carries TRBV15 and TRBJ2-5; TRBD1 matches 7 bases. The V and J ends lost 4 bases and 2 bases, in that order; junction bases with no gene match: 7. The CDR3 totals 15 residues. Germline V gene sequence: CDR1 LNHNV, CDR2 YYDKDF (reference sequence). The DNA for the CDR3 is TGTGCCACCAGCATTCGGGACAGTGGACAAGAGACCCAGTACTTC. Residues: CATSIRDSGQETQYF.

The V gene is TRBV6-5, the J gene TRBJ2-7; no clear D. This CDR3 region has 11 residues. Germline CDR1 reads MNHEY; CDR2 reads SVGAGI. V lost 6 bases and J 3 bases, leaving 6 bases between the germline ends. The CDR3 protein is CASRTHYEQYF. DNA of the CDR3: TGTGCCAGCAGAACCCACTACGAGCAGTACTTC.

The chain combines TRBV7-2 with TRBJ2-1; no clear D gene. CDR1 SGHTA and CDR2 FQGNSA come from the germline V gene. The CDR3 sequence is 15 residues long. V lost 2 bases and J 3 bases, leaving 11 bases between the germline ends. The CDR3 DNA follows: TGTGCCAGCAGCTTACCCCCAGCCAGCTACAATGAGCAGTTCTTC. It yields the protein CASSLPPASYNEQFF.

This clone was counted between two and nine times. The J gene is TRBJ2-1, the V gene TRBV11-3; 11 bases are shared with TRBD1. The CDR3 covers 15 residues. Germline V gives CDR1 SGHNT, CDR2 YENEEA. J lost 2 bases, V lost 5 bases, and 2 bases had no gene match. Here the CDR3 DNA reads TGTGCCAGCAGCCCGGGACAGGGGGCCTACAATGAGCAGTTCTTC. This gives the protein CASSPGQGAYNEQFF.